Listed below are T cell receptor beta chains from one sample, sequenced in a study of breast tumors, draining lymph nodes, adjacent tissues. One entry per CDR3 protein, called by TCRdb with MiXCR from the multiplex PCR reads. The sample comprises 290,000 or so distinct CDR3 sequences, 30% of which are singletons, and around 1% rests with the top ten. Sequencing used axillary lymph node tissue. These receptors were taken from a female donor with breast cancer. Some clones in this sample may be carry-over from other donors' samples. The conserved cysteine and the conserved F or W are not part of the CDR3 here. Rows give clone size only sometimes, using once, few, many, or a class for an expanded clone.

V gene: TRBV27
clone size: few
CDR3 protein: ASSVSGKAGGELF

V gene: TRBV20-1
clone size: many
CDR3 protein: SPKAGDQPQH

V gene: TRBV29-1
clone size: many
CDR3 protein: SSRLAGENNEQF

V gene: TRBV10-3
clone size: many
CDR3 protein: AISERTPPDTQY

V gene: TRBV20-1
clone size: NA
CDR3 protein: SARTSGLFPEQF

V gene: TRBV11-3
clone size: few
CDR3 protein: ASSLSGTASDTQY

V gene: TRBV20-1
clone size: NA
CDR3 protein: SARSGGYTEAF

V gene: TRBV12-3/TRBV12-4
clone size: many
CDR3 protein: ASSLGLAVTTSTDTQY

V gene: TRBV6-1
clone size: NA
CDR3 protein: ASRGTGVGSPLH

V gene: TRBV6-1
clone size: few
CDR3 protein: ASTEGGEPNQPQH

V gene: TRBV11-2
clone size: NA
CDR3 protein: ASSLAGTGIVKNIQY

V gene: TRBV14
clone size: once
CDR3 protein: ASSQVPGRDPYPETQY

V gene: TRBV30
clone size: NA
CDR3 protein: AWRLKGTENQPQH

V gene: TRBV27
clone size: NA
CDR3 protein: ASTRIQGEFNSPLH

V gene: TRBV30
clone size: NA
CDR3 protein: AWSAGLAGEQF

V gene: TRBV19
clone size: many
CDR3 protein: ASSIGGNTIY

V gene: TRBV15
clone size: many
CDR3 protein: ATSKGATDIQY

V gene: TRBV3-1
clone size: few
CDR3 protein: ASSQRELVTDTQY

V gene: TRBV3-1
clone size: NA
CDR3 protein: ASSLQGQSYNEQF

V gene: TRBV7-9
clone size: NA
CDR3 protein: ASSPPGQGSYEQY

V gene: TRBV5-4
clone size: few
CDR3 protein: ASRNDRGSNIQY

V gene: TRBV30
clone size: NA
CDR3 protein: AWSVPGAGVFHEQF

V gene: TRBV6-4
clone size: NA
CDR3 protein: AIGLGAGGRYT

V gene: TRBV4-1
clone size: many
CDR3 protein: ASSRTGTSWDEQF

V gene: TRBV2
clone size: many
CDR3 protein: ASSLRGGYGNTIY

V gene: TRBV15
clone size: many
CDR3 protein: ATSGSPLQQVDTQY

V gene: TRBV6-5
clone size: once
CDR3 protein: ASSLQNRNTEAF

V gene: TRBV15
clone size: many
CDR3 protein: ATSRARAGGLYEQY

V gene: TRBV27
clone size: NA
CDR3 protein: ASSLSWGREAF

V gene: TRBV27
clone size: NA
CDR3 protein: ASSSPHSYNEQF

V gene: TRBV20-1
clone size: many
CDR3 protein: SARAPRLQETQY

V gene: TRBV11-3
clone size: many
CDR3 protein: ASAKNTQTYEQY

V gene: TRBV7-8
clone size: many
CDR3 protein: ASSSKDPLAGAVDQETQY

V gene: TRBV4-3
clone size: NA
CDR3 protein: ASSSGQGTDYGYT

V gene: TRBV20-1
clone size: many
CDR3 protein: SAMDRKNSPLH

V gene: TRBV7-9
clone size: NA
CDR3 protein: ASSQEGGMNTEAF

V gene: TRBV2
clone size: many
CDR3 protein: ASSEIASYNEQF

V gene: TRBV12-3/TRBV12-4
clone size: NA
CDR3 protein: ASGTPPGATAKNIQY

V gene: TRBV30
clone size: many
CDR3 protein: AWSVSRYTGELF

V gene: TRBV7-2
clone size: NA
CDR3 protein: ASSLVYMAEQETQY

V gene: TRBV2
clone size: NA
CDR3 protein: ASGEFDREHRGAV

V gene: TRBV7-9
clone size: many
CDR3 protein: ASSSDREGYGYT

V gene: TRBV12-3/TRBV12-4
clone size: many
CDR3 protein: ASSLARGRDYGYT

V gene: TRBV19
clone size: many
CDR3 protein: ASSKTGPPYEQY

V gene: TRBV5-4
clone size: few
CDR3 protein: ASSSLEGASYNEQF

V gene: TRBV12-3/TRBV12-4
clone size: many
CDR3 protein: ASSWGTEETQY

V gene: TRBV27
clone size: few
CDR3 protein: ASGAGVGNQPQH

V gene: TRBV9
clone size: many
CDR3 protein: ASSVLAGRDTQY

V gene: TRBV7-8
clone size: many
CDR3 protein: ASSLAAGVEQY

V gene: TRBV6-4
clone size: many
CDR3 protein: ASSPSTGDQPQH

V gene: TRBV11-3
clone size: many
CDR3 protein: ASSLAGSAYEQY

V gene: TRBV27
clone size: few
CDR3 protein: ASSSGLASYEQY

V gene: TRBV15
clone size: many
CDR3 protein: ATSRGGQAYEQY

V gene: TRBV7-3
clone size: many
CDR3 protein: ASSLLGGEGISGQY